This T cell receptor beta chain is from a study of neoadjuvant anti-PD-1 for oral cavity cancer. The assay was immunoSEQ multiplex PCR, and TCRdb's table has in-frame clones only and misses some. This table has about 12,000 clones, 70% to 75% appearing once. Time point meaning: after neoadjuvant nivolumab, at surgical resection. These newly diagnosed stage II-IVA oral cavity squamous cell carcinoma patients had no prior systemic or radiation treatment. Germline-derived CDR1 and CDR2 are SGHRS and YFSETQ. The ends were cut back, 4 bases at V and 2 bases at J, with 12 bases in the middle. CDR3 length: 14 residues. Findings and limits, study-wide: Pretreatment Treg/Th17 ratio correlated inversely with post-treatment tumor clonality.

Comment on this clone: As yet, its antigen is unknown.

This TCR was recovered from a person aged 40-85 years with oral cavity squamous cell carcinoma. This chain connects TRBV5-1 to TRBJ2-5; D remains ambiguous. The sample consisted of PBMCs, taken after nivolumab (anti-PD-1) treatment. CDR3 nucleotides: TGCGCCAGCAGCCTAAGTCAGGTGCAAGAGACCCAGTACTTC. Protein sequence: CASSLSQVQETQYF.